This TCR beta chain was sequenced in a study of cytomegalovirus exposure and HLA in healthy donors. Overall study: Unique TCR beta sequences numbering approximately 120 million came from around 180 million T cells in an earlier analysis. The study's findings and limits: In an earlier analysis, most TCR beta V segments were productive about 87% or about 30% of the time.

PCR was performed using 60 Vbeta and 13 Jbeta primers. Measured with immunoSEQ multiplex PCR; TCRdb has only the in-frame clones, and not every one. Among more than 90,000 clones listed, around 70% were seen once. This CDR3 contains 15 residues. Germline lookup yields CDR1 LGHNA and CDR2 YSLEER. The V and J ends lost 4 bases and 9 bases, in that order; junction bases with no gene match: 7. With regard to this clone: Its matching antigen is unknown.

The chain carries TRBV4-3 and TRBJ2-1; 12 bases fit TRBD2. The clonotype comes from a man aged 50-59 years in good health and CMV-seronegative. The sequenced sample was PBMCs. The CDR3 region has the DNA TGCGCCAGCAGCCTCATGACTAGCGGGAGCGGTGAGCAGTTCTTC. This gives the protein CASSLMTSGSGEQFF.